The 32 T cell receptor beta chains in this list originate from one sample, sequenced in a study of identical twins. TCRdb re-called the 5' RACE reads through MiXCR, storing one row per CDR3 protein. This table has around 670,000 distinct CDR3 sequences, 5.5% to 7.5% appearing once. Sequences were obtained from naive T cells sorted from blood. The receptors were gathered from a man between 18 and 29 years old in good health.

Of note for this clonotype: Being one base from a much bigger clone, this may be a read error. The conserved final phenylalanine or tryptophan is absent from the CDR3, which likely points to a read error. V and J are TRBV7-2 and TRBJ1-1, with 11 nucleotides matching TRBD1. The CDR3 loop spans 15 amino acids. With V trimmed by 1 base and J by 4 bases, 2 bases remained unmatched. The germline V gene encodes CDR1 SGHTA and CDR2 FQGNSA. The CDR3 region has the DNA TGTGCCAGCAGCTTAGAGGGACAGGGGGTCACTGAAGCTTTCTCT. This codes for CASSLEGQGVTEAFS.

This clonotype has a handful of counts. The chain is built from TRBV24-1 and TRBJ2-3; D is perhaps TRBD1 (5 bases). The CDR3 covers 14 residues. Germline loops: CDR1 KGHDR, CDR2 SFDVKD. V was trimmed by 6 bases and J by 1 base, leaving 10 bases between them. The CDR3 protein is CATSRGIGTDTQYF. The CDR3 bases are TGTGCCACCAGTAGGGGTATCGGCACAGATACGCAGTATTTT.

This clonotype was counted a few times. This rearrangement joins TRBV27 to TRBJ2-2; 7 nucleotides align to TRBD2. Looked up from germline, CDR1 is MNHEY and CDR2 is SMNVEV (reference sequence). The CDR3 totals 15 residues. The trim removed 2 bases at V and 6 bases at J, leaving 6 bases unmatched. The CDR3 DNA is TGTGCCAGCAGTTTAGCGGGAGATGGTGCCGGGGAGCTGTTTTTT. This sequence encodes CASSLAGDGAGELFF.

This clonotype was recorded many times. The chain carries TRBV20-1 and TRBJ2-5, with 14 bases identical to TRBD2. CDR3 length equals 17 residues. Germline CDR1 reads DFQATT; CDR2 reads SNEGSKA (reference sequence). V lost 7 bases to trimming and J lost 5 bases; unmatched junction nucleotides: 15. The CDR3 DNA is TGCAGTGTCAAAGGGACTAGCGGGAGAGTTCTAGTGGAGACCCAGTACTTC. It translates to CSVKGTSGRVLVETQYF.

This clonotype appeared many times. CDR3 protein: CASSSGTGRATDTQYF. For the CDR3, the DNA is TGTGCCAGCAGTTCGGGGACAGGGAGAGCCACAGATACGCAGTATTTT. The V gene is TRBV6-5, the J gene TRBJ2-3; TRBD1 matches 9 bases. V lost 4 bases and J lost 2; bases outside the gene matches: 7. There are 16 residues in the CDR3. Germline V gene data show CDR1 as MNHEY and CDR2 as SVGAGI.

There are a few counts of this clonotype. The rearrangement joins TRBV12-3 or TRBV12-4 to TRBJ2-7, with 7 bases matching TRBD2. V lost 1 base, J lost 2 bases, and 11 bases stayed unmatched. This CDR3 comprises 17 residues. CDR3 DNA: TGTGCCAGCAGTTTAGGATCTGGCGGGAGTGGGACCTACGAGCAGTACGTC. Protein sequence: CASSLGSGGSGTYEQYV.

The rearrangement joins TRBV5-1 to TRBJ2-5, with D perhaps being TRBD1 or TRBD2 (5 bases each). The germline CDR1 and CDR2 sequences are SGHRS and YFSETQ. This CDR3 is built from 16 residues. V gave up 3 bases and J gave up 4 bases, with 19 bases separating them. Here the CDR3 reads CASSSPGTLRSETQYF. CDR3 DNA sequence: TGCGCCAGCAGCTCACCCGGGACCCTAAGGTCAGAGACCCAGTACTTC.

The chain combines TRBV7-9 with TRBJ1-5; TRBD1 agrees at 11 bases. V lost 5 bases, J lost 4 bases, and 7 bases stayed unmatched. Germline CDR1 and CDR2: SEHNR and FQNEAQ (reference sequence). This CDR3 contains 16 residues. CDR3: CASSIGTGGRNQPQHF. The CDR3 DNA sequence: TGTGCCAGCAGCATCGGGACAGGGGGTAGAAATCAGCCCCAGCATTTT.

This clonotype was seen many times. V usage is TRBV27 and J usage is TRBJ2-2, with 9 nucleotides matching TRBD1. This CDR3 spans 19 amino acids. Trimming at V came to 5 bases and at J to 6 bases, leaving 19 bases not matched to a gene. From germline, CDR1 is MNHEY and CDR2 SMNVEV (reference sequence). The CDR3 sequence is CASSLSLLSGQGYAGELFF. CDR3 DNA sequence: TGTGCCAGCAGTCTTTCGCTTCTTTCGGGACAGGGTTATGCCGGGGAGCTGTTTTTT.

This clonotype was picked up many times. The chain is built from TRBV7-9 and TRBJ2-1; 8 bases fit TRBD2. Germline V lookup: CDR1 SEHNR, CDR2 FQNEAQ (reference sequence). The junction had 10 bases not matched to a gene; V was cut back by 2 bases and J by 4 bases. This CDR3 region has 17 residues. Here the CDR3 reads CASSLPSGSPMYNEQFF. CDR3 bases: TGTGCCAGCAGCTTACCCAGCGGGAGTCCTATGTACAATGAGCAGTTCTTC.

This clonotype was counted at least ten times. The chain links TRBV12-3 or TRBV12-4 to TRBJ1-1; D may be TRBD1 (6 bases). Trimming removed 1 base from V and 3 bases from J, with 9 bases in between. The CDR3 has 14 residues. The CDR3 sequence is CASSLEGVHTEAFF. The CDR3 DNA reads as TGTGCCAGCAGTTTAGAGGGGGTACACACTGAAGCTTTCTTT.

J is TRBJ2-7 and V is TRBV20-1, with a possible D match to TRBD2 (6 bases). This CDR3 comprises 14 residues. The germline CDR1 and CDR2 sequences are DFQATT and SNEGSKA (reference sequence). V was pared by 3 bases and J by 0 bases, with 12 bases between. In DNA, the CDR3 is TGCAGTGCTAGGGGTAGCGGCCGCTCCTACGAGCAGTACTTC. Translation gives CSARGSGRSYEQYF.

The gene calls are TRBV20-1 and TRBJ1-1; possibly TRBD1 for D (5 bases). Germline V gives CDR1 DFQATT, CDR2 SNEGSKA (reference sequence). Between the trimmed V and J ends, which lost 5 bases and 1 base, there was a span of 11 bases. The CDR3 contains 13 residues. CDR3 loop: CSAAAGPNTEAFF. CDR3 DNA: TGCAGTGCTGCTGCAGGGCCGAACACTGAAGCTTTCTTT.

The chain employs TRBV20-1 and TRBJ2-1, with 7 bases matching TRBD2. The CDR3 covers 15 residues. Germline assignment: CDR1 DFQATT and CDR2 SNEGSKA (reference sequence). With 0 bases clipped from V and 6 bases from J, the junction kept 8 bases outside the gene matches. CDR3 sequence (DNA): TGCAGTGCTAGAGATCCCGAACCGGGGGGCAATGAGCAGTTCTTC. Translated, it gives CSARDPEPGGNEQFF.

The rearrangement joins TRBV11-2 to TRBJ2-1; TRBD2 aligns across 10 bases. V was pared by 2 bases and J by 13 bases, with 5 bases of the junction left unmatched. Looked up from germline, CDR1 is SGHAT and CDR2 is FQNNGV. This CDR3 comprises 13 residues. In DNA, the CDR3 is TGTGCCAGCAGCTTATTGGCTAGCGGGAGTCAGTTCTTC. It specifies CASSLLASGSQFF. Looking up the rest from reference TRBV11-2 and TRBJ2-1 gives the full variable domain: EAGVAQSPRYKIIEKRQSVAFWCNPISGHATLYWYQQILGQGPKLLIQFQNNGVVDDSQLPKDRFSAERLKGVDSTLKIQPAKLEDSAVYLCASSLLASGSQFFGPGTRLTVL.

The V gene is TRBV7-6, the J gene TRBJ2-7; D not certain. V lost 5 bases and J 0 bases, leaving 11 bases between the germline ends. Germline CDR1 reads SGHVS; CDR2 reads FNYEAQ. The CDR3 totals 14 residues. The CDR3 DNA sequence: TGTGCCAGCAGCCCGCCCTTCGACTCCTACGAGCAGTACTTC. Amino acids: CASSPPFDSYEQYF.

The chain combines TRBV7-9 with TRBJ2-5, with a possible D match to TRBD2 (5 bases). In germline, CDR1 is SEHNR, CDR2 FQNEAQ (reference sequence). Trimming shortened V by 8 bases and J by 10 bases, and 5 bases separated the two germline ends. CDR3 length: 8 residues. Here the CDR3 DNA reads TGTGCCAGCGAGGGCCAGTACTTC. It encodes CASEGQYF.

This clonotype was seen a handful of times. The chain combines TRBV11-2 with TRBJ2-3; TRBD2 aligns across 8 bases. Losses at the gene ends were 3 bases for V and 4 bases for J; bases not matched to a gene: 9. Germline V lookup: CDR1 SGHAT, CDR2 FQNNGV. This CDR3 spans 16 amino acids. The CDR3 nucleotides are TGTGCCAGCAGCTTCTTGGGCGGGAGGCTGCCAGATACGCAGTATTTT. The encoded protein is CASSFLGGRLPDTQYF.

DNA of the CDR3: TGCAGTGCTAGAGTAGGCAGGCCTATGGGTAGCAATCAGCCCCAGCATTTT. This translates into CSARVGRPMGSNQPQHF. The chain links TRBV20-1 to TRBJ1-5; D unclear. Germline CDR1 is DFQATT and CDR2 is SNEGSKA (reference sequence). CDR3 length: 17 residues. Trimming pared 1 base from V and 0 bases from J, leaving 16 bases between.

This clonotype was counted ten times or more. The chain carries TRBV29-1 and TRBJ2-5, with D uncertain. Germline CDR1 SQVTM, CDR2 ANQGSEA. V was shortened by 5 bases and J by 2 bases, with 6 bases between the two germline ends. This CDR3 has 11 amino acids. The CDR3 is CSVKEQETQYF. The DNA for the CDR3 is TGCAGCGTTAAGGAGCAAGAGACCCAGTACTTC.

V gene TRBV6-2 or TRBV6-3 combines with J gene TRBJ1-1; no clear D. The CDR3 sequence is 13 residues long. Trimming removed 8 bases at V and 1 base at J, with 11 bases between. Looked up from germline, CDR1 is MNHEY and CDR2 is SVGEGT. The CDR3 DNA sequence: TGTGCCAGCCGTAGGGCTTCGAACACTGAAGCTTTCTTT. This codes for CASRRASNTEAFF.

CDR3 in amino acids: CAISEFTHEQYV. The CDR3 DNA reads as TGTGCCATCAGTGAATTCACCCACGAGCAGTACGTC. The V and J genes are TRBV10-3 and TRBJ2-7; D remains ambiguous. V was clipped by 3 bases and J by 5 bases, with 8 bases between them. Germline V gives CDR1 ENHRY, CDR2 SYGVKD. The CDR3 totals 12 residues.

This clonotype was detected many times. The rearrangement links TRBV20-1 to TRBJ2-1; the match to TRBD2 covers 11 bases. Unmatched junction bases numbered 4, after V lost 3 bases and J lost 0 bases. This CDR3 has 16 amino acids. In germline, CDR1 is DFQATT, CDR2 SNEGSKA (reference sequence). The DNA of the CDR3 is TGCAGTGCTAGGTGGACTAGCGGGTCCTCCTACAATGAGCAGTTCTTC. This codes for CSARWTSGSSYNEQFF.

At least ten counts were recorded for this clonotype. At one boundary the junction diverges from the germline segment, which might be a read error. The chain combines TRBV27 with TRBJ2-3; D remains ambiguous. Germline V gene data show CDR1 as MNHEY and CDR2 as SMNVEV (reference sequence). This CDR3 comprises 14 residues. The CDR3, as DNA: TGTGCCAGCAGTCTATCCTCCCCCACAGATACGCAGTATTTT. Amino acids: CASSLSSPTDTQYF.

This clonotype was observed many times. V usage is TRBV10-3 and J usage is TRBJ1-2; tentatively, D is TRBD1 (6 bases). Germline CDR1 is ENHRY and CDR2 is SYGVKD. V shed 2 bases and J shed 5 bases, with 18 bases lying between them. This CDR3 region has 16 residues. In nucleotides, the CDR3 is TGTGCCATCAGTGAGCCATTCCGGGACAAGAGATATGGCTACACCTTC. This encodes CAISEPFRDKRYGYTF.

This clonotype was detected many times. This rearrangement joins TRBV6-1 to TRBJ1-5; the D is unclear. V lost 6 bases and J 3 bases, leaving 15 bases between the germline ends. Germline values: CDR1 MNHNS, CDR2 SASEGT. This CDR3 region has 15 residues. The CDR3 DNA reads as TGTGCCAGCAGCCGCCCATCCGGAGCCAATCAGCCCCAGCATTTT. Amino acid sequence: CASSRPSGANQPQHF.

In its sample, this clonotype was seen many times. This chain uses TRBV29-1 with TRBJ2-7, with 12 bases fitting TRBD2. Germline assignment: CDR1 SQVTM and CDR2 ANQGSEA. Unmatched junction bases numbered 10, after V lost 5 bases and J lost 2 bases. This CDR3 comprises 16 residues. Here the CDR3 reads CSVRLAGGPSAYEQYF. The CDR3 DNA follows: TGCAGCGTTCGCCTAGCGGGAGGGCCCTCGGCCTACGAGCAGTACTTC.

This clonotype was seen repeatedly, ten times or more. V gene TRBV5-1 combines with J gene TRBJ2-1; D is unclear. CDR3 length equals 12 residues. Trimming took off 5 bases at V and 6 bases at J, with 9 bases between the two ends. Germline V gene lookup returns CDR1 SGHRS and CDR2 YFSETQ. Written as DNA, the CDR3 is TGCGCCAGCAGTAATTCCGGCAATGAGCAGTTCTTC. Residues: CASSNSGNEQFF.

The genes are TRBV9 and TRBJ1-4, with D hard to call. Germline-derived CDR1 and CDR2 are SGDLS and YYNGEE. V lost 0 bases to trimming and J lost 8 bases, with 8 bases between them. The CDR3 loop spans 13 amino acids. CDR3 in amino acids: CASSVGHGEKLFF. In nucleotides, the CDR3 is TGTGCCAGCAGCGTAGGGCACGGCGAAAAACTGTTTTTT.

Here the CDR3 reads CASSPRLAGPNEQFF. The CDR3 DNA reads as TGTGCCAGCAGCCCTCGACTAGCGGGTCCCAATGAGCAGTTCTTC. This chain links TRBV7-9 with TRBJ2-1; 10 positions agree with TRBD2. Trimming took 5 bases from V and 6 from J; bases not matched to a gene: 7. The V gene's germline CDR1 is SEHNR and CDR2 FQNEAQ (reference sequence). This CDR3 has 15 amino acids.

This clonotype was seen at least ten times. The chain couples TRBV12-3 or TRBV12-4 to TRBJ2-2; 11 bases map to TRBD2. This CDR3 contains 15 residues. V was clipped by 3 bases and J by 5 bases; unmatched bases: 2. The CDR3 nucleotides read TGTGCCAGCAGTTTTTCTAGCGGGAGGACCGGGGAGCTGTTTTTT. Its protein product is CASSFSSGRTGELFF.

The table lists this clonotype with many counts. The J gene is TRBJ2-7, the V gene TRBV7-9; 8 positions agree with TRBD2. Germline V CDR1 and CDR2: SEHNR, FQNEAQ (reference sequence). V was pared by 1 base and J by 6 bases, with 8 bases of the junction left unmatched. The CDR3 runs to 15 residues. CDR3 sequence reads: CASSLGRAGVVEQYV. For the CDR3, the DNA is TGTGCCAGCAGCTTAGGTCGAGCGGGAGTAGTCGAGCAGTACGTC.